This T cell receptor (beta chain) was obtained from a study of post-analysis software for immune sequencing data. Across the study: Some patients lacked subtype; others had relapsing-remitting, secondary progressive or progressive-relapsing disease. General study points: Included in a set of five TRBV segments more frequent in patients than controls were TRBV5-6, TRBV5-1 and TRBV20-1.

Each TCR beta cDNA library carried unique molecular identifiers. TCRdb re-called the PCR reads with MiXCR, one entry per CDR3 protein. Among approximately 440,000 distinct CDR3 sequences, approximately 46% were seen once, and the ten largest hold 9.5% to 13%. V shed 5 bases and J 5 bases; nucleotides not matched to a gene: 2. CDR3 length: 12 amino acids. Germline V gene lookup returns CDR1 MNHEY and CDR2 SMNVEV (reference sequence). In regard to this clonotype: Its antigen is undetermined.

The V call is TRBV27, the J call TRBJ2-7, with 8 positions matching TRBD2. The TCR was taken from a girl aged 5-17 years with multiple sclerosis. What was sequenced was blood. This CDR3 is CASSSGGHEQYF. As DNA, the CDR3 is TGTGCCAGCAGTAGCGGGGGTCACGAGCAGTACTTC.